The 14 T cell receptor beta chains given below trace back to one sample, sequenced in a study of control samples from healthy donors and cancer patients (dated by TCRdb to the early 2020s). The library was obtained by the immunoSEQ multiplex PCR assay. What TCRdb holds here is the immuneACCESS table cut down to in-frame rearrangements. Part of the clones is not present; checked against another copy, under half of the missing clones reflect an unresolved V gene, and the others are unexplained. Counted in this sample were around 30,000 clones; approximately 90% of them appeared once. The ten largest clones take up 13% of the sample. The sample taken for sequencing was PBMCs. These receptor sequences come from a man aged 50 or older with lung cancer.

This clone rates as medium-sized (0.01 to 0.1%). This chain joins TRBV4-1 and TRBJ2-3; D perhaps matches TRBD2 (5 bases). Per the germline V gene, CDR1 is MGHRA and CDR2 is YSYEKL. The CDR3 sequence is 15 residues long. Trimming removed 0 bases at V and 3 bases at J, with 10 bases between. This CDR3 is CASSQDQRGTDTQYF. The CDR3 nucleotides read TGCGCCAGCAGCCAAGATCAACGGGGAACAGATACGCAGTATTTT.

This sequence joins TRBV6-1 and TRBJ2-3, with D perhaps matching TRBD2 (5 bases). V was clipped by 2 bases and J by 5 bases, with 14 bases between them. This CDR3 region has 15 residues. CDR1 and CDR2 from the germline V gene are MNHNS and SASEGT. CDR3 in amino acids: CASSELWLAGDTQYF. CDR3 nucleotides: TGTGCCAGCAGTGAACTCTGGTTGGCGGGAGATACGCAGTATTTT.

The chain links TRBV7-3 to TRBJ2-1; D is perhaps TRBD1 or TRBD2 (5 bases each). From germline, CDR1 is SGHTA and CDR2 FQGTGA. The CDR3 extends over 13 amino acids. V lost 3 bases to trimming and J lost 13 bases, with 16 bases between them. The CDR3 spells CASSFPGTVEQFF. The CDR3 DNA reads as TGTGCCAGCAGCTTCCCCGGGACGGTTGAACAGTTCTTC.

The genes are TRBV28 and TRBJ1-1; no reliable D call. Germline CDR1 is MDHEN and CDR2 is SYDVKM. V lost 6 bases to trimming and J lost 4 bases, with 6 bases between them. This CDR3 comprises 11 residues. The CDR3 region is CASRWSTEAFF. DNA for the CDR3: TGTGCCAGCAGGTGGAGCACTGAAGCTTTCTTT.

This chain links TRBV18 with TRBJ2-5, with TRBD2 as a possible D gene (5 bases). The germline V gene encodes CDR1 KGHSH and CDR2 LQKENI. V dropped 5 bases and J dropped 4 bases, with 14 bases sitting between them. The CDR3 loop spans 14 amino acids. Here the CDR3 reads CASSAGGRTETQYF. The CDR3 coding sequence is TGTGCCAGCTCAGCGGGCGGAAGAACAGAGACCCAGTACTTC.

This clone came up once. CDR3 sequence: CASSLGGTGVEAFF. DNA of the CDR3: TGTGCCAGCAGTTTGGGGGGGACAGGGGTTGAAGCTTTCTTT. This chain joins TRBV6-5 and TRBJ1-1; 10 bases agree with TRBD1. CDR1 is MNHEY and CDR2 is SVGAGI in the germline V gene. Trimming took 4 bases from V and 7 from J; bases not matched to a gene: 6. The CDR3 has 14 amino acids.

This CDR3 is CASTDRWNTEAFF. CDR3 DNA: TGTGCCAGCACCGATAGGTGGAACACTGAAGCTTTCTTT. This chain links TRBV2 with TRBJ1-1; no reliable D call. Germline V gene sequence: CDR1 SNHLY, CDR2 FYNNEI. The CDR3 is 13 residues long. The germline V and J ends were trimmed by 7 bases and 1 base, with 10 bases remaining between them.

The chain employs TRBV6-5 and TRBJ1-1; D gene unclear. CDR3 size: 16 residues. V was trimmed by 2 bases and J by 0 bases, leaving 13 bases between them. Germline V gene lookup returns CDR1 MNHEY and CDR2 SVGAGI. This CDR3 is CASSYTTQHLNTEAFF. CDR3 in DNA: TGTGCCAGCAGTTACACGACTCAACATCTGAACACTGAAGCTTTCTTT.

Written as DNA, the CDR3 is TGTGCCAGCAGTTCAGAAGCCGGGACAGGGGGTTCACCCCTCCACTTT. This sequence encodes CASSSEAGTGGSPLHF. This chain uses TRBV28 with TRBJ1-6; TRBD1 matches 11 bases. Trimming at V came to 4 bases and at J to 9 bases, leaving 8 bases not matched to a gene. The V gene's germline CDR1 is MDHEN and CDR2 SYDVKM. The CDR3 spans 16 residues.

Comments on this clone: Other DNA sequences in the same sample also yield this CDR3. The chain is built from TRBV6-2 or TRBV6-3 and TRBJ1-5; D unclear. V lost 4 bases and J lost 0, with 10 bases in between. Germline-derived CDR1 and CDR2 are MNHEY and SVGEGT. CDR3 length: 15 amino acids. The CDR3 region is CASSFRQYSNQPQHF. The CDR3 region has the DNA TGTGCCAGCAGTTTTAGGCAGTATAGCAATCAGCCCCAGCATTTT.

The chain joins TRBV19 to TRBJ1-1; 9 bases map to TRBD1. Germline V gene data show CDR1 as LNHDA and CDR2 as SQIVND (reference sequence). V was pared by 5 bases and J by 3 bases, with 4 bases of the junction left unmatched. This CDR3 comprises 14 residues. Written as DNA, the CDR3 is TGTGCCAGTAGTGGAACAGGGGGCGACACTGAAGCTTTCTTT. Its translation: CASSGTGGDTEAFF.

V gene TRBV11-2 combines with J gene TRBJ2-7, with D maybe TRBD1 (6 bases). V was clipped by 1 base and J by 7 bases, with 14 bases between them. Per the germline V gene, CDR1 is SGHAT and CDR2 is FQNNGV. This CDR3 contains 14 residues. The DNA for the CDR3 is TGTGCCAGCAGCTTAGTCCTACAGGGTGGAGAGCAGTACTTC. It specifies CASSLVLQGGEQYF.

V gene TRBV7-2 combines with J gene TRBJ2-5; D unclear. The germline V gene encodes CDR1 SGHTA and CDR2 FQGNSA. The CDR3 is made up of 13 amino acids. V gave up 1 base and J gave up 4 bases, with 7 bases separating them. The CDR3 is CASSLGDRETQYF. CDR3 bases: TGTGCCAGCAGCTTAGGCGACCGAGAGACCCAGTACTTC.

This clone was detected only a few times. This chain links TRBV5-4 with TRBJ2-3; 10 bases are a match to TRBD2. The CDR3 is 16 residues long. Germline assignment: CDR1 SGHNT and CDR2 YYREEE (reference sequence). After removal of 4 bases from V and 0 bases from J, the junction contained 5 bases not matched to a gene. As DNA, the CDR3 is TGTGCCAGCAGCCGTCTAGCGGGGGCTAGCACAGATACGCAGTATTTT. Amino acids: CASSRLAGASTDTQYF. Full variable domain (missing parts from reference TRBV5-4 and TRBJ2-3): ETGVTQSPTHLIKTRGQQVTLRCSSQSGHNTVSWYQQALGQGPQFIFQYYREEENGRGNFPPRFSGLQFPNYSSELNVNALELDDSALYLCASSRLAGASTDTQYFGPGTRLTVL.